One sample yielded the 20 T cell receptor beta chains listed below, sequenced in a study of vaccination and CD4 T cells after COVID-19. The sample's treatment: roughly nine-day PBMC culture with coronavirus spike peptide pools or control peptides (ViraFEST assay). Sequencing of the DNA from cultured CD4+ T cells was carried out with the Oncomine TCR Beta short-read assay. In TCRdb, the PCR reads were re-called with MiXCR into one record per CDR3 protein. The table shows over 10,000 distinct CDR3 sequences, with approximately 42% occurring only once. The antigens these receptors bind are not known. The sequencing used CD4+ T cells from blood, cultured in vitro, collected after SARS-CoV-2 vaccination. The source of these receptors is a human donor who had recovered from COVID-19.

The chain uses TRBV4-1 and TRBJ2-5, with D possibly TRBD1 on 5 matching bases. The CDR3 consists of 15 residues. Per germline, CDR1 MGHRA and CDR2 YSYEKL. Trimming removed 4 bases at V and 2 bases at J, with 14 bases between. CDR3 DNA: TGCGCCAGCAGCCCAGAAGCGACAGAGCAAGAGACCCAGTACTTC. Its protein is CASSPEATEQETQYF.

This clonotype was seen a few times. Here the CDR3 reads CASSYSGGRAAKNIQYF. The CDR3 coding sequence is TGTGCCAGCAGTTACTCAGGCGGGAGGGCGGCCAAAAACATTCAGTACTTC. The rearrangement uses TRBV6-5 and TRBJ2-4; 9 bases align to TRBD2. V shed 0 bases, J shed 1 base, and the junction held 4 bases outside the gene matches. The germline V gene encodes CDR1 MNHEY and CDR2 SVGAGI. The CDR3 runs to 17 residues.

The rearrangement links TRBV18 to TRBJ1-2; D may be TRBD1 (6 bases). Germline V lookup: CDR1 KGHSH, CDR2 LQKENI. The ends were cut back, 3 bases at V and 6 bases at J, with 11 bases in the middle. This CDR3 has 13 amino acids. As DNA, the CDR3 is TGTGCCAGCTCACCTTCAGGGGTTGATGGCTACACCTTC. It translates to CASSPSGVDGYTF.

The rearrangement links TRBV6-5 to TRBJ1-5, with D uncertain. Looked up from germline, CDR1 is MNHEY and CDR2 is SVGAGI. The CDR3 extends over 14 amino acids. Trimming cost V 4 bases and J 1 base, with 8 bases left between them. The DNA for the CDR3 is TGTGCCAGCAGTTCGGGCAAGAGCAATCAGCCCCAGCATTTT. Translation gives CASSSGKSNQPQHF.

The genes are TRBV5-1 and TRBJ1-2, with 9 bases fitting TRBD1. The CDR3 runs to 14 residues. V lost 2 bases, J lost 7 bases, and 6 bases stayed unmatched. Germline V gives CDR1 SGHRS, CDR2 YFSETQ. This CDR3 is CASSLGQGLGGYTF. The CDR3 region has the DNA TGCGCCAGCAGCTTAGGACAGGGGCTTGGTGGCTACACCTTC.

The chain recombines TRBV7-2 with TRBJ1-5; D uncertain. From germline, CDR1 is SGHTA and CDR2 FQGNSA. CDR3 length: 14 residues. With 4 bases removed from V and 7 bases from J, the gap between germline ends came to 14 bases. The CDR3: CASSSDIRGQPQHF. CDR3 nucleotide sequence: TGTGCCAGCAGCTCTGACATAAGAGGCCAGCCCCAGCATTTT. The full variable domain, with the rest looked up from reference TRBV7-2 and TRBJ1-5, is GAGVSQSPSNKVTEKGKDVELRCDPISGHTALYWYRQSLGQGLEFLIYFQGNSAPDKSGLPSDRFSAERTGGSVSTLTIQRTQQEDSAVYLCASSSDIRGQPQHFGDGTRLSIL.

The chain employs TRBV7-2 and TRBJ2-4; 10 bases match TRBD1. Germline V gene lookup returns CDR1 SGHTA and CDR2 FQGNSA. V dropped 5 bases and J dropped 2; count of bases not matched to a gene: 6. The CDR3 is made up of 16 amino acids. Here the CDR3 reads CASSARQGASKNIQYF. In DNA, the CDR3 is TGTGCCAGCAGCGCTCGACAGGGGGCTTCCAAAAACATTCAGTACTTC.

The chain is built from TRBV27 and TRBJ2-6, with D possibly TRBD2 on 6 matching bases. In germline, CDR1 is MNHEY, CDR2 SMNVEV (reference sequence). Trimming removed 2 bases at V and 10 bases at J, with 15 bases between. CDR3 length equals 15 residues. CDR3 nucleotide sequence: TGTGCCAGCAGTTTAACGTGGGACTCGGGTAACGTCCTGACTTTC. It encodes CASSLTWDSGNVLTF.

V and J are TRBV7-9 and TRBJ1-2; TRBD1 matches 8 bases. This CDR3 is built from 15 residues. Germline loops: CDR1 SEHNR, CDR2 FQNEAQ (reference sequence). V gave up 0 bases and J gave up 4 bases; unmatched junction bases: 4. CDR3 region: CASSLARQGAYGYTF. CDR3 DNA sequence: TGTGCCAGCAGCTTAGCTCGGCAGGGGGCCTATGGCTACACCTTC.

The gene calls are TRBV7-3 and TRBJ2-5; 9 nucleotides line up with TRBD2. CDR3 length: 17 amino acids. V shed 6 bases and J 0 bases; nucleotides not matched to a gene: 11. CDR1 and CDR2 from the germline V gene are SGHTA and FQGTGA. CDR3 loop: CASRFAGGPLDQETQYF. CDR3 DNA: TGTGCCAGCAGATTCGCGGGAGGGCCCCTTGACCAAGAGACCCAGTACTTC. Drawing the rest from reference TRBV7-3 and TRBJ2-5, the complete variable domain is GAGVSQTPSNKVTEKGKYVELRCDPISGHTALYWYRQSLGQGPEFLIYFQGTGAADDSGLPNDRFFAVRPEGSVSTLKIQRTERGDSAVYLCASRFAGGPLDQETQYFGPGTRLLVL.

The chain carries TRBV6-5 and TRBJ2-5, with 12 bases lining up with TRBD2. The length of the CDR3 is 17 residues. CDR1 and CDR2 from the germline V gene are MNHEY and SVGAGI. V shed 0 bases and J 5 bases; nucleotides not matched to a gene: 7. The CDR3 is CASSYSYPGLAGETQYF. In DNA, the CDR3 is TGTGCCAGCAGTTACTCGTACCCGGGACTAGCGGGTGAGACCCAGTACTTC.

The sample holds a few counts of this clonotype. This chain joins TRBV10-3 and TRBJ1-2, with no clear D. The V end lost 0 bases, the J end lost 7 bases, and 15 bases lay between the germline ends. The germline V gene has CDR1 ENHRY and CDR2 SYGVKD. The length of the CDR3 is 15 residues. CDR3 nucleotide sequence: TGTGCCATCAGTGAGTCGAGTCAGGAGTTAAGTGGCTACACCTTC. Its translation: CAISESSQELSGYTF.

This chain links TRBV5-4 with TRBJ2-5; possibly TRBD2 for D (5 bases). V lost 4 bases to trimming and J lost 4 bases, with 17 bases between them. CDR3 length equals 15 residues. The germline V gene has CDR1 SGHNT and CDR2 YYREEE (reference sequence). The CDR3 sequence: CASSNGIRLGETQYF. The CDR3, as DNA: TGTGCCAGCAGCAACGGGATTAGATTGGGAGAGACCCAGTACTTC.

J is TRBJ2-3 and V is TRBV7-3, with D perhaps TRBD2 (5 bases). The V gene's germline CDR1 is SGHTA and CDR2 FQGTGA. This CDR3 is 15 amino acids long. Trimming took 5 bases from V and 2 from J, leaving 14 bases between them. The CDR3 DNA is TGTGCCAGCAGCCGATATGGACTGTTCACAGATACGCAGTATTTT. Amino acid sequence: CASSRYGLFTDTQYF.

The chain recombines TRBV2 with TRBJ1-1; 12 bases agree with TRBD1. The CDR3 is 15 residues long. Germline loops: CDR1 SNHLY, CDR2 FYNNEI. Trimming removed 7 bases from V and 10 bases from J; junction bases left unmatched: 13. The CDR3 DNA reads TGTGCCAGCACCAAGTCCCGGGACAGGGGGCACGGAGCTTTCTTT. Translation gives CASTKSRDRGHGAFF.

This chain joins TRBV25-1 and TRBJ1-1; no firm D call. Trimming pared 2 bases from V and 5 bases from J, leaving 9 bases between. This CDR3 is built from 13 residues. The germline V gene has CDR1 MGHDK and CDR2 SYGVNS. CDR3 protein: CASSEPARTEAFF. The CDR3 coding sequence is TGTGCCAGCAGTGAACCCGCGCGAACTGAAGCTTTCTTT.

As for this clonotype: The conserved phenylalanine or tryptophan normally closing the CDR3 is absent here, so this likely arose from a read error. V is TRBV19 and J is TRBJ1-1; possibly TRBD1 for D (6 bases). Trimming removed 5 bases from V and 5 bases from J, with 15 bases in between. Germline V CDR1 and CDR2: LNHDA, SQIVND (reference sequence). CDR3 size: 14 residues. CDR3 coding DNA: TGTGCCAGTAGTCGGGGGCGAATGAGGACTGAAGCTTTCTAT. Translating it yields CASSRGRMRTEAFY.

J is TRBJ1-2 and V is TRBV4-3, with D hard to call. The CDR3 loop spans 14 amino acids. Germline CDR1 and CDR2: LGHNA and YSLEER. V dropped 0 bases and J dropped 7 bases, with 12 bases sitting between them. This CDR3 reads CASSQDGRSRGYTF. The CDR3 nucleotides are TGCGCCAGCAGCCAAGACGGGAGGAGTCGTGGCTACACCTTC.

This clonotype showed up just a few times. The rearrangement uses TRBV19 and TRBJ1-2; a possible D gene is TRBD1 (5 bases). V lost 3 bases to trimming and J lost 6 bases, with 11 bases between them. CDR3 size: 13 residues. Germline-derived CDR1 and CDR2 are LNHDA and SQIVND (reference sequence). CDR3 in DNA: TGTGCCAGTAGTATCTTTGGGGGAGATGGCTACACCTTC. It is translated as CASSIFGGDGYTF.

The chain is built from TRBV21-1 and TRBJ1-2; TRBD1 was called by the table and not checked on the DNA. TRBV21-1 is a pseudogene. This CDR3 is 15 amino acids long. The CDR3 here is CASSSYWTGGKGYTF. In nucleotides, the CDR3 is TGTGCCAGCAGCAGCTACTGGACAGGGGGAAAGGGCTACACCTTC.